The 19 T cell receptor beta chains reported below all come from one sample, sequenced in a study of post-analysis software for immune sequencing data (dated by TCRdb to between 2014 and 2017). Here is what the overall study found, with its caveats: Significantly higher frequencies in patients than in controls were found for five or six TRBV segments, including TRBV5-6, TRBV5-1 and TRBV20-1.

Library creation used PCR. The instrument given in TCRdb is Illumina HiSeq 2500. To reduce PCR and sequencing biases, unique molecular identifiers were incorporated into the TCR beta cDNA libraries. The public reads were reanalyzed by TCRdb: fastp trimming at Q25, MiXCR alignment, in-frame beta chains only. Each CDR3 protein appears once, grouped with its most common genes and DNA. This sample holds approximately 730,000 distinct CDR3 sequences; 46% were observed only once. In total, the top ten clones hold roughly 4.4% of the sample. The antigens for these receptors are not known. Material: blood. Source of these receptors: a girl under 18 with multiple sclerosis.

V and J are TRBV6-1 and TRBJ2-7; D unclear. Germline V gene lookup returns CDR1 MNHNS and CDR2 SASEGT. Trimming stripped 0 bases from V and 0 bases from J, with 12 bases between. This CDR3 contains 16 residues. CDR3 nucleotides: TGTGCCAGCAGTGAAGCGCTTGCTCGGAGCTCCTACGAGCAGTACTTC. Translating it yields CASSEALARSSYEQYF.

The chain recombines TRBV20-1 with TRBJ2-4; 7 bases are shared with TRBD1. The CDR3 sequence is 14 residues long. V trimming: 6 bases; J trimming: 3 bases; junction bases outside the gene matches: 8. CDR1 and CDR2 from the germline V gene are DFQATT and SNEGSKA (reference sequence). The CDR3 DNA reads TGCAGTGCAACCGGGACAGCGATCAAAAACATTCAGTACTTC. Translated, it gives CSATGTAIKNIQYF.

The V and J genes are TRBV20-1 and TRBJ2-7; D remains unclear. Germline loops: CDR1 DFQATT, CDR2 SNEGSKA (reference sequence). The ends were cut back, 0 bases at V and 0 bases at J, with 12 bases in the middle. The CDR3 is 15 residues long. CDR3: CSARDVYFGSYEQYF. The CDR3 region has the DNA TGCAGTGCTAGAGATGTCTACTTTGGCTCCTACGAGCAGTACTTC.

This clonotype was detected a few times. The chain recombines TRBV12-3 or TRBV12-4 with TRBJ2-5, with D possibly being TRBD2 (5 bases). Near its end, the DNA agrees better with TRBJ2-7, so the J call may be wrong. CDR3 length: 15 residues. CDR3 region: CASSPPEGAVFEQYF. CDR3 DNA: TGTGCCAGCAGTCCCCCTGAGGGAGCGGTTTTCGAGCAGTACTTC.

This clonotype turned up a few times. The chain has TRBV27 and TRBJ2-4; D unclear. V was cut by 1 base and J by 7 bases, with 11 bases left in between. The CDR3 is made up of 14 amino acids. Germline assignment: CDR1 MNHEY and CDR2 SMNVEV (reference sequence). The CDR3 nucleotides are TGTGCCAGCAGTTTATTAGGGAATTCGAACATTCAGTACTTC. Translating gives CASSLLGNSNIQYF.

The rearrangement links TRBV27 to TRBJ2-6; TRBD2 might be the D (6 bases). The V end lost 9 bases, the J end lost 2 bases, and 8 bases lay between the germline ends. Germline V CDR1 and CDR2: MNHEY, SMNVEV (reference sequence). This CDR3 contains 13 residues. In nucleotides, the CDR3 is TGTGCCAGTCGCGGGGCTGGGGCCAACGTCCTGACTTTC. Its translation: CASRGAGANVLTF.

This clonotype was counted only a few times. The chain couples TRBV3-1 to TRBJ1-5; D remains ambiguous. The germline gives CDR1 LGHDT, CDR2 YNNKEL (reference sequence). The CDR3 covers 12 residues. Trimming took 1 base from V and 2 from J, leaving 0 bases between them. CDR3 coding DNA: TGTGCCAGCAGCCAAGGCAATCAGCCCCAGCATTTT. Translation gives CASSQGNQPQHF.

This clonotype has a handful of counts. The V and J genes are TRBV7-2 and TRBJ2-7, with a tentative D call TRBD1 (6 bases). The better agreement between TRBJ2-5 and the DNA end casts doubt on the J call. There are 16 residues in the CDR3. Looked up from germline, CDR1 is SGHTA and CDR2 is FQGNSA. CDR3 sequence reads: CASSWGPEEPTQTQYF. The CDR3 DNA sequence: TGTGCCAGCAGCTGGGGGCCAGAAGAGCCTACTCAGACCCAGTACTTC.

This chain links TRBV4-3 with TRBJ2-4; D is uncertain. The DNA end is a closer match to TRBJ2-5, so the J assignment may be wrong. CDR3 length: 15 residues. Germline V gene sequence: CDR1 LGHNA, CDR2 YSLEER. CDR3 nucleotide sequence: TGCGCCAGCAGCCAAGCTTGGGGAAATAGAGAGACCCAGTACTTC. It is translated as CASSQAWGNRETQYF.

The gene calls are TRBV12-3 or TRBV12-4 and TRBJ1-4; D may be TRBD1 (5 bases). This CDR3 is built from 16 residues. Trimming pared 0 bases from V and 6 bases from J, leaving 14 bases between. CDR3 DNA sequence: TGTGCCAGCAGTTTAGCGGCGGGTCCGGGGGATGAAAAACTGTTTTTT. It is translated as CASSLAAGPGDEKLFF.

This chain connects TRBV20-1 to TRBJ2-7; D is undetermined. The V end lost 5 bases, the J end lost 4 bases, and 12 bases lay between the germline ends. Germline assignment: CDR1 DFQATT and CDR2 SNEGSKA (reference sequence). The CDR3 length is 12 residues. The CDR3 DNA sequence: TGCAGTGCTCCCCTAATGGGGTACGAGCAGTACTTC. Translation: CSAPLMGYEQYF.

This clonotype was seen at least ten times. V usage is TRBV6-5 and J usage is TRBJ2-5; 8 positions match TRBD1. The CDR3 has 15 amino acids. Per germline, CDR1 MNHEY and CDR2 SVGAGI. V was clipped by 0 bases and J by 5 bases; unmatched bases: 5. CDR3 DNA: TGTGCCAGCAGTTACTCGACAGGGGTCGGCGAGACCCAGTACTTC. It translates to CASSYSTGVGETQYF.

CDR3 sequence reads: CAISERGQVLYNEQFF. In DNA, the CDR3 is TGTGCCATCAGTGAGAGGGGACAGGTACTCTACAATGAGCAGTTCTTC. V usage is TRBV10-3 and J usage is TRBJ2-1; 8 positions match TRBD1. Germline CDR1 ENHRY, CDR2 SYGVKD. With V trimmed by 2 bases and J by 3 bases, 6 bases remained unmatched. The CDR3 covers 16 residues.

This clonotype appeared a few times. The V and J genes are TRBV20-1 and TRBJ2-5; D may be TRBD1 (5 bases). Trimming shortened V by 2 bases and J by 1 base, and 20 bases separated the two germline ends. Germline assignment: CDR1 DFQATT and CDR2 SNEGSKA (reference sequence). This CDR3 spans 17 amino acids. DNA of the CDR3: TGCAGTGCTAGACCTCGGTATGCAGGGTCGCTCCAAGAGACCCAGTACTTC. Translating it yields CSARPRYAGSLQETQYF.

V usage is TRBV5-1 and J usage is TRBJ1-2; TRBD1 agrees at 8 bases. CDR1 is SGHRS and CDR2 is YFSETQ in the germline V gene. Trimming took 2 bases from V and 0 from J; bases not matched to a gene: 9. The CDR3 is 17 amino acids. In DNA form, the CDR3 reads TGCGCCAGCAGCTTACTGGGGGACAGGAAGGCTAACTATGGCTACACCTTC. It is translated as CASSLLGDRKANYGYTF.

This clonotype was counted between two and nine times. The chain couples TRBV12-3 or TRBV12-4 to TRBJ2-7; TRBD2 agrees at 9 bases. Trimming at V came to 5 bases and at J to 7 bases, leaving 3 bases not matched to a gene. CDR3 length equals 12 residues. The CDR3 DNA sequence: TGTGCCAGCAGTCCGGGACTAGCTGAGCAGTACTTC. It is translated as CASSPGLAEQYF.

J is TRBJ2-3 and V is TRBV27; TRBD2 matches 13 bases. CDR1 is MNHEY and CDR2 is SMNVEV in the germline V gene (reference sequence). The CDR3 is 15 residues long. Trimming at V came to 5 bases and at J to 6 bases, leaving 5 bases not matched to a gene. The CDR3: CASSILAGGPDTQYF. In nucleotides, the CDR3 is TGTGCCAGCAGTATACTAGCGGGAGGGCCGGATACGCAGTATTTT.

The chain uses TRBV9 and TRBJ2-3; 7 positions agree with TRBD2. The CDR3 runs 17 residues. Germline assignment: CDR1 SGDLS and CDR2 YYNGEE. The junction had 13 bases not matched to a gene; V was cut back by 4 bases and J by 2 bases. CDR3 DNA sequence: TGTGCCAGCAGCCCATCCGGGGGAGCGGGGAACACAGATACGCAGTATTTT. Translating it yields CASSPSGGAGNTDTQYF. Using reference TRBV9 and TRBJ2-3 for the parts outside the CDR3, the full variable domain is DSGVTQTPKHLITATGQRVTLRCSPRSGDLSVYWYQQSLDQGLQFLIQYYNGEERAKGNILERFSAQQFPDLHSELNLSSLELGDSALYFCASSPSGGAGNTDTQYFGPGTRLTVL.

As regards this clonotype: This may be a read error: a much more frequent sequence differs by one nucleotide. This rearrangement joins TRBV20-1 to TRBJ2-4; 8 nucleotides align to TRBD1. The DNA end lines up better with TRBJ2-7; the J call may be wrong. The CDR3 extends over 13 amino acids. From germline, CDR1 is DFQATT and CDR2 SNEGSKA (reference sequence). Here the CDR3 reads CSASPDRAYEQYF. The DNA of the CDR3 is TGCAGTGCTAGTCCGGACAGGGCCTACGAGCAGTACTTC.